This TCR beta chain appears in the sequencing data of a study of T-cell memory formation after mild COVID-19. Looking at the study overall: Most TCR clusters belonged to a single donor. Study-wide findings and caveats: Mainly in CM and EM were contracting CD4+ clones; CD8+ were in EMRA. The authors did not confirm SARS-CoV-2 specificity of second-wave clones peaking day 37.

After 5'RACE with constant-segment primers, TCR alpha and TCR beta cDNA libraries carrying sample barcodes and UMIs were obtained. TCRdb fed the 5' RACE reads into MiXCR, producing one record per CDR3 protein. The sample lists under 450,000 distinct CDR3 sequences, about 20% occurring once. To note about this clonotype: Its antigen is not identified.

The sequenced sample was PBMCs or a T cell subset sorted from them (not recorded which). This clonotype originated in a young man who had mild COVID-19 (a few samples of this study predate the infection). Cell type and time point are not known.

The CDR3 loop reads CSGLAGGTDTQYF. Here the CDR3 DNA reads TGCAGCGGTCTAGCGGGGGGGACAGATACGCAGTATTTT. This sequence joins TRBV29-1 and TRBJ2-3, with 12 bases that match TRBD2. With V trimmed by 7 bases and J by 3 bases, 2 bases remained unmatched. Germline-derived CDR1 and CDR2 are SQVTM and ANQGSEA. CDR3 length: 13 residues.